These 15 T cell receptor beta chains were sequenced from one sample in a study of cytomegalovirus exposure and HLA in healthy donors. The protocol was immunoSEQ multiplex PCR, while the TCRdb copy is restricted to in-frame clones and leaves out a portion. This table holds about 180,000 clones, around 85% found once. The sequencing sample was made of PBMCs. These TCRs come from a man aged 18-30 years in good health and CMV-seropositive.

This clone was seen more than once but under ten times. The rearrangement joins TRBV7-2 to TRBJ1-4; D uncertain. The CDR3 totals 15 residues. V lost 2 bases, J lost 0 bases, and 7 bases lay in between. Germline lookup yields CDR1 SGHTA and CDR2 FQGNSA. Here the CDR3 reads CASSLNPATNEKLFF. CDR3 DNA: TGTGCCAGCAGCTTAAACCCAGCAACTAATGAAAAACTGTTTTTT.

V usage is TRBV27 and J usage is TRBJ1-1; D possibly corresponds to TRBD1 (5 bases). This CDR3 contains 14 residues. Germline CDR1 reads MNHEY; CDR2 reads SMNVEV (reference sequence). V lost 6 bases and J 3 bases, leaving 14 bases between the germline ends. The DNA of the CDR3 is TGTGCCAGCAGGCCGCGCAGGGATGACACTGAAGCTTTCTTT. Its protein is CASRPRRDDTEAFF.

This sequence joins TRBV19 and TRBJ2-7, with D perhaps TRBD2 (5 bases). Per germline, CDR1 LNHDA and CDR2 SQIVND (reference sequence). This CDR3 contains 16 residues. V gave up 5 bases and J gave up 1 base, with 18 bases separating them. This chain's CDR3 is CASSGNGLIKSYEQYF. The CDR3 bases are TGTGCCAGTAGTGGGAACGGACTGATTAAATCCTACGAGCAGTACTTC.

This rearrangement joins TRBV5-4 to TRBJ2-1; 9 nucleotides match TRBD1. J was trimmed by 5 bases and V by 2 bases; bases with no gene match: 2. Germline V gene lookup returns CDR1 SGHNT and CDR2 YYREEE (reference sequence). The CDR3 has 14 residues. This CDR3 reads CASSFGTGNNEQFF. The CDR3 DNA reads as TGTGCCAGCAGCTTCGGGACAGGGAACAATGAGCAGTTCTTC.

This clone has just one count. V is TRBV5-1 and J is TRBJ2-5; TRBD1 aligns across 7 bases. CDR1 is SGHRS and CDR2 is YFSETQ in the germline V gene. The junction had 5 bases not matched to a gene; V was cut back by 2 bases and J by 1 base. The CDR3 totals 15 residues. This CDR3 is CASSLAGTVQETQYF. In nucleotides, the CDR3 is TGCGCCAGCAGCTTAGCCGGGACAGTCCAAGAGACCCAGTACTTC.

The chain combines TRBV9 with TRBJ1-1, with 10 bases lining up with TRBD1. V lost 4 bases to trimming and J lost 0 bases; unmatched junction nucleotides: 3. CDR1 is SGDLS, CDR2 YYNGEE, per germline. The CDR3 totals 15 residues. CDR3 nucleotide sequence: TGTGCCAGCAGCTTCGGGACAGGGGTGAACACTGAAGCTTTCTTT. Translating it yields CASSFGTGVNTEAFF.

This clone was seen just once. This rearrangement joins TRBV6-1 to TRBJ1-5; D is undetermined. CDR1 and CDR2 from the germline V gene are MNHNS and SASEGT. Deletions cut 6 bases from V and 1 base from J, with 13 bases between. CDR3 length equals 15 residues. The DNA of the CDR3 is TGTGCCAGCAGGAGCCCGACTCTCAGCAATCAGCCCCAGCATTTT. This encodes CASRSPTLSNQPQHF.

The CDR3, as DNA: TGTGCCAGCAGGGGACAGAGCTATGGCTACACCTTC. Translated, it gives CASRGQSYGYTF. V is TRBV6-5 and J is TRBJ1-2; 7 bases align to TRBD1. The CDR3 extends over 12 amino acids. The V gene's germline CDR1 is MNHEY and CDR2 SVGAGI. Trimming removed 6 bases from V and 4 bases from J; junction bases left unmatched: 2.

The CDR3 region is CASSPSDRAAEAFF. The DNA for the CDR3 is TGCGCCAGCAGCCCTTCGGACAGGGCAGCTGAAGCTTTCTTT. The rearrangement uses TRBV4-1 and TRBJ1-1, with 8 nucleotides matching TRBD1. V was pared by 4 bases and J by 6 bases, with 7 bases of the junction left unmatched. In germline, CDR1 is MGHRA, CDR2 YSYEKL. This CDR3 is 14 amino acids long.

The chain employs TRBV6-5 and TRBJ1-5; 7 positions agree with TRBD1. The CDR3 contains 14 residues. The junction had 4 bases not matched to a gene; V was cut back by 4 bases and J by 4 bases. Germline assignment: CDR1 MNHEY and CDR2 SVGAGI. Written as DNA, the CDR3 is TGTGCCAGCAGTTTCAGGGGGACGAATCAGCCCCAGCATTTT. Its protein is CASSFRGTNQPQHF.

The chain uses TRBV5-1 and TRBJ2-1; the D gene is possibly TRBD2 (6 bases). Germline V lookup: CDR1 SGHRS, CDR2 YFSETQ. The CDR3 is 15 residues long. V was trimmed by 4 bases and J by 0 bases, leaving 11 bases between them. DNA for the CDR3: TGCGCCAGCAGCCTAATGGGGGGCTCCTACAATGAGCAGTTCTTC. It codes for CASSLMGGSYNEQFF.

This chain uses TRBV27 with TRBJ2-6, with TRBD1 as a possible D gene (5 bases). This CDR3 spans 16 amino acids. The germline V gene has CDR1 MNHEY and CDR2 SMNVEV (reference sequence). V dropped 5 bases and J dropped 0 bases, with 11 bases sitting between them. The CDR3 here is CASSPYRSSGANVLTF. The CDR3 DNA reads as TGTGCCAGCAGTCCATACAGGAGCTCTGGGGCCAACGTCCTGACTTTC.

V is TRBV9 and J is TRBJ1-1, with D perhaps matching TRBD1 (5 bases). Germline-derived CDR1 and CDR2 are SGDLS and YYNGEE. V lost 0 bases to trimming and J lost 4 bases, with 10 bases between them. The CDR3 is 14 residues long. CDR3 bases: TGTGCCAGCAGCGTAGGAGGGGAGGGCACTGAAGCTTTCTTT. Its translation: CASSVGGEGTEAFF.

CDR3 nucleotide sequence: TGTGCCAGCAGTGAGGACAGGGGAGGCACTGAAGCTTTCTTT. Translation: CASSEDRGGTEAFF. V is TRBV25-1 and J is TRBJ1-1, with 9 bases lining up with TRBD1. The CDR3 has 14 amino acids. The germline gives CDR1 MGHDK, CDR2 SYGVNS. The V and J ends lost 3 bases and 4 bases, in that order; junction bases with no gene match: 3.

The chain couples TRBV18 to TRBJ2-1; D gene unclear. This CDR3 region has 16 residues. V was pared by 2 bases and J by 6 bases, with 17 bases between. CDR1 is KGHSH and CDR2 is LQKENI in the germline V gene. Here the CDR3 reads CASSPVGASETNEQFF. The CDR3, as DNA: TGTGCCAGCTCACCAGTAGGAGCCTCGGAGACCAATGAGCAGTTCTTC.